This T cell receptor beta chain was sequenced during a study of shared clonotypes between healthy human individuals. Study context: For every donor, three CD4 naive, three CD4 memory, two CD8 naive and one CD8 memory plates were used. Findings of the study overall: Clonotype sharing among donors was thought likely to change with sequencing depth. The study drew on few donors, limiting represented genetic and exposure-history diversity. Naive subsets generally exceeded memory subsets in estimated richness.

V lost 5 bases, J lost 4 bases, and 12 bases lay in between. Germline CDR1 reads SGHVS; CDR2 reads FQNEAQ. The CDR3 loop spans 13 amino acids. Only in-frame clones appear in the TCRdb table, and some are missing; sequencing was by immunoSEQ multiplex PCR. The sample shows 2 million to 2.5 million clones, roughly 94% of them seen only once. A note on this clone: Its antigen remains unidentified.

CD45RO-negative CD8 cells positively selected for CCR7 made up the naive population, which excluded terminally differentiated effector memory CD45RA+ cells. The sequence was collected from a man younger than 35 in good health. The specimen sequenced was naive CD8+ T cells sorted from blood. The chain combines TRBV7-8 with TRBJ2-7; no clear D gene. CDR3 sequence: CASSQRSVYEQYF. CDR3 coding DNA: TGTGCCAGCAGCCAAAGATCCGTGTACGAGCAGTACTTC.